This T cell receptor beta chain was found in a study of cytomegalovirus exposure and HLA in healthy donors. The wider study: Researchers found that roughly 80% of just under 400 genotyped donors fell within the Caucasian-associated ancestry cluster.

The PCR used 60 Vbeta and 13 Jbeta primers. Assay: immunoSEQ multiplex PCR; the TCRdb copy retains only in-frame clones and omits some. The data show 150,000 or so clones, with 80% seen just once and 6.3% held by the top ten. Comments on this clone: Its target is unknown.

Notes on the study in general: Later genetic work tied a missense DCLRE1C variant to beta-chain V and J trimming.

This clonotype was obtained from a male donor in good health and CMV-seropositive. Sequenced sample: PBMCs.

Here the CDR3 reads CASSQNPGRDYGYTF. The CDR3 DNA sequence: TGTGCCAGCAGCCAAAATCCAGGGAGGGACTATGGCTACACCTTC. The chain carries TRBV7-3 and TRBJ1-2; perhaps TRBD1 as D (5 bases). The germline V gene has CDR1 SGHTA and CDR2 FQGTGA. V lost 5 bases to trimming and J lost 3 bases, with 16 bases between them. The CDR3 loop spans 15 amino acids.